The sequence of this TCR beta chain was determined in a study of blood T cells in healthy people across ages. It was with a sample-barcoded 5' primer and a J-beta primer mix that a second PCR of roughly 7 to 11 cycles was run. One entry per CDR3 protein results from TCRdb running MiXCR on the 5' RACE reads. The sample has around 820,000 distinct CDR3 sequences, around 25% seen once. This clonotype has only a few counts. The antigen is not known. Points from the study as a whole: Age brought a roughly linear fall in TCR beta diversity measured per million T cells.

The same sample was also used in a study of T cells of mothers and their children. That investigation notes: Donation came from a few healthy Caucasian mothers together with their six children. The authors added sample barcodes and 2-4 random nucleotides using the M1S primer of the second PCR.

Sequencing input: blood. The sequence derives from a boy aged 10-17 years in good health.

CDR3 nucleotide sequence: TGCGCCAGCAGCTTGGTCGGCGACAGCTATGGCTACACCTTC. This codes for CASSLVGDSYGYTF. The chain joins TRBV5-1 to TRBJ1-2, with D possibly TRBD1 on 5 matching bases. Germline CDR1 SGHRS, CDR2 YFSETQ. V lost 0 bases and J 4 bases, leaving 10 bases between the germline ends. The CDR3 loop spans 14 amino acids.